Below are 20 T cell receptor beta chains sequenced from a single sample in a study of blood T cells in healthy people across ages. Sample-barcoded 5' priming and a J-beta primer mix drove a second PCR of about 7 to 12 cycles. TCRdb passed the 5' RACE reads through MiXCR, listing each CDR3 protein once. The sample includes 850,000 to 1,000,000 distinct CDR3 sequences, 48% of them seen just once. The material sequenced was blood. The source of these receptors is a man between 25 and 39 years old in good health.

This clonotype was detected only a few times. CDR3 sequence reads: CASPYSNEQFF. CDR3 in DNA: TGTGCCAGCCCCTATTCCAATGAGCAGTTCTTC. V and J are TRBV2 and TRBJ2-1; no firm D call. The germline V gene encodes CDR1 SNHLY and CDR2 FYNNEI. This CDR3 contains 11 residues. Deletions cut 8 bases from V and 6 bases from J, with 8 bases between.

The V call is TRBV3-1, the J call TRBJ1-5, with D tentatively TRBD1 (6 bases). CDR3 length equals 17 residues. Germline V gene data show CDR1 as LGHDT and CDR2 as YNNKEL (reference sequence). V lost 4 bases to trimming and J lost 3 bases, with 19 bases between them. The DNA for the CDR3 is TGTGCCAGCAGCCTCTCGGTGGGTTGGGGGCTCAATCAGCCCCAGCATTTT. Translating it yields CASSLSVGWGLNQPQHF.

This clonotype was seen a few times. CDR3 DNA sequence: TGTGCCAGCAGCAGTGACATGAACACTGAAGCTTTCTTT. It specifies CASSSDMNTEAFF. V gene TRBV2 combines with J gene TRBJ1-1; D is undetermined. The CDR3 extends over 13 amino acids. Deletions cut 6 bases from V and 0 bases from J, with 8 bases between. Germline CDR1 reads SNHLY; CDR2 reads FYNNEI.

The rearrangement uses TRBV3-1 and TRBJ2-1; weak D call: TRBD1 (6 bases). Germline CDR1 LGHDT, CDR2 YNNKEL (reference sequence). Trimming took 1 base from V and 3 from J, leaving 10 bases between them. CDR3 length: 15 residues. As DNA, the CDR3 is TGTGCCAGCAGCCAAGGTGTGGACAGCTACAATGAGCAGTTCTTC. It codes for CASSQGVDSYNEQFF.

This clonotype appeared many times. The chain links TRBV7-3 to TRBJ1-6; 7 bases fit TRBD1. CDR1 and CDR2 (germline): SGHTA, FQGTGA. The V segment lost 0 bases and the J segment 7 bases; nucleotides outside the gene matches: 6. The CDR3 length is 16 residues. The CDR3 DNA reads TGTGCCAGCAGCTTAACGGCGGACAGGCTGAATTCACCCCTCCACTTT. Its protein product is CASSLTADRLNSPLHF.

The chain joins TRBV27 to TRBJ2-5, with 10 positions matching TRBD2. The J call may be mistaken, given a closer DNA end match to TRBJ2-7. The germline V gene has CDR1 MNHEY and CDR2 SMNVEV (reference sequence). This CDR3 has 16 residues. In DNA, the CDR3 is TGTGCCAGCAGTCCGCCTAGCGGGGGAGGGGGTAACGAGCAGTACTTC. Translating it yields CASSPPSGGGGNEQYF.

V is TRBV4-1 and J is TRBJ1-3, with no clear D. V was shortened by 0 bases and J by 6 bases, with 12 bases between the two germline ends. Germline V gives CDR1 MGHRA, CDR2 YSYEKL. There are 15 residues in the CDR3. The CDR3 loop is CASSQDWRLENTIYF. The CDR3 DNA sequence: TGCGCCAGCAGCCAAGATTGGAGACTAGAAAACACCATATATTTT.

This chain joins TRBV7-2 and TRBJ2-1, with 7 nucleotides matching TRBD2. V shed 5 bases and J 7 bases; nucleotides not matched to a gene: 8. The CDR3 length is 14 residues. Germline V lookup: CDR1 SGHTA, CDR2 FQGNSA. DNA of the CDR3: TGTGCCAGCAGCCCTTGGCTAGCGGCGAATGAGCAGTTCTTC. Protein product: CASSPWLAANEQFF.

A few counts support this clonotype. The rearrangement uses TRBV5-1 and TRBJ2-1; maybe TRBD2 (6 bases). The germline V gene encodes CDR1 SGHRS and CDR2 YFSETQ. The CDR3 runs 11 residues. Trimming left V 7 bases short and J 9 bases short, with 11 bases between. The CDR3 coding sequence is TGCGCCAGCGGAACTAGCACTGAGCAGTTCTTC. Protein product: CASGTSTEQFF.

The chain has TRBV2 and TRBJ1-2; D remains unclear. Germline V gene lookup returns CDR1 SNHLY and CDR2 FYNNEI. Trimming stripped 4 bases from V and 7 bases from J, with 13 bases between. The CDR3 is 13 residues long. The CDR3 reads CASSALDGIGYTF. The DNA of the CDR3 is TGTGCCAGCAGTGCTTTGGATGGAATTGGCTACACCTTC.

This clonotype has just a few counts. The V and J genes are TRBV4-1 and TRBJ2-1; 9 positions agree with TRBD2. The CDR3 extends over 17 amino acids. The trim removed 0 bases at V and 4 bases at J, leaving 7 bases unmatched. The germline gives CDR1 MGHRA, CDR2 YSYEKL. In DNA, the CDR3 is TGCGCCAGCAGCCAAGAAGGGGCTAGCGGGGTATACAATGAGCAGTTCTTC. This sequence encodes CASSQEGASGVYNEQFF.

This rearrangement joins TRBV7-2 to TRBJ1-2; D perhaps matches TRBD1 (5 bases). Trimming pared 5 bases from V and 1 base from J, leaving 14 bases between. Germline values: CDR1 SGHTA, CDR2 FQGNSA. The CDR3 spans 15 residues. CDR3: CASSRATDSNYGYTF. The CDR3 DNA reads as TGTGCCAGCAGCCGGGCGACAGACAGTAACTATGGCTACACCTTC. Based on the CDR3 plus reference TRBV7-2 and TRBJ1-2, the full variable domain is GAGVSQSPSNKVTEKGKDVELRCDPISGHTALYWYRQSLGQGLEFLIYFQGNSAPDKSGLPSDRFSAERTGGSVSTLTIQRTQQEDSAVYLCASSRATDSNYGYTFGSGTRLTVV.

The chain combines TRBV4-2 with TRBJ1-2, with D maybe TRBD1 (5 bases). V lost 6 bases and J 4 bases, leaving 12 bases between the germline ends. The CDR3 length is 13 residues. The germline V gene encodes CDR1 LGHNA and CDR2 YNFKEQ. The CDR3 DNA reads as TGTGCCAGCAGAGGGAGGGACGGCTATGGCTACACCTTC. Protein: CASRGRDGYGYTF.

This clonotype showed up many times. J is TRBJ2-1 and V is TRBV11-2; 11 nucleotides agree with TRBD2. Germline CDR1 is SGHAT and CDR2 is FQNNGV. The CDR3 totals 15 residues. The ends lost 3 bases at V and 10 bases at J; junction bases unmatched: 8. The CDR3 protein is CASSLASGGPQEQFF. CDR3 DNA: TGTGCCAGCAGCTTGGCTAGCGGGGGGCCTCAGGAGCAGTTCTTC.

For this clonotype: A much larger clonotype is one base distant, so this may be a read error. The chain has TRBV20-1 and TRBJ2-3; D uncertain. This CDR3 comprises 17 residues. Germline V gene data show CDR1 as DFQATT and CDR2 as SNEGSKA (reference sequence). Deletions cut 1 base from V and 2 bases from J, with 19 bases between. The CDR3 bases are TGCAGTGCTAGAGGGCGGACGGAAAAGATGCCCACAGATACGCAGTATTTT. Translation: CSARGRTEKMPTDTQYF.

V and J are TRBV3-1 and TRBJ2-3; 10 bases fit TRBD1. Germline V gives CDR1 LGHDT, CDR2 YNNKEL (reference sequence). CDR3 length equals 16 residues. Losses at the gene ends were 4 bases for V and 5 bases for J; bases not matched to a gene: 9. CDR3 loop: CASSRDRDRGRDTQYF. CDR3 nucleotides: TGTGCCAGCAGCCGAGACCGGGACAGGGGTCGAGATACGCAGTATTTT.

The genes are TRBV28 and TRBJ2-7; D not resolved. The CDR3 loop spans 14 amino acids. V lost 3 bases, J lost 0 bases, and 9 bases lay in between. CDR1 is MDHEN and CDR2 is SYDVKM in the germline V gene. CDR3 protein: CASSFGRLSYEQYF. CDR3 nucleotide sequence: TGTGCCAGCAGTTTCGGACGGCTCTCCTACGAGCAGTACTTC.

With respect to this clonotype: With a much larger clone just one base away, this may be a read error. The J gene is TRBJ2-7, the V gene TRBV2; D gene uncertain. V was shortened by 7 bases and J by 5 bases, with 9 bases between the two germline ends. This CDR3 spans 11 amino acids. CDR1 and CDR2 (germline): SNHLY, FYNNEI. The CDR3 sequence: CASIVRHEQYF. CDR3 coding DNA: TGTGCCAGCATCGTACGCCACGAGCAGTACTTC.

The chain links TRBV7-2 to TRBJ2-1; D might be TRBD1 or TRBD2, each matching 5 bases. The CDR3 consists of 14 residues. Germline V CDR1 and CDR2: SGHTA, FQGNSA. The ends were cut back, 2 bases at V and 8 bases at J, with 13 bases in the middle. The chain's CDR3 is CASSLFSRGDEQFF. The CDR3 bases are TGTGCCAGCAGCTTATTTTCTCGGGGCGATGAGCAGTTCTTC. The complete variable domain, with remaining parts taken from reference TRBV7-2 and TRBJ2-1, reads GAGVSQSPSNKVTEKGKDVELRCDPISGHTALYWYRQSLGQGLEFLIYFQGNSAPDKSGLPSDRFSAERTGGSVSTLTIQRTQQEDSAVYLCASSLFSRGDEQFFGPGTRLTVL.

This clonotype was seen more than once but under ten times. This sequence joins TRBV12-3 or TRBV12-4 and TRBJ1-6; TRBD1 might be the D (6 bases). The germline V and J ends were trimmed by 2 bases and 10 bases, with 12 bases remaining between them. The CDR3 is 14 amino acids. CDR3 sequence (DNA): TGTGCCAGCAGTTTAAGGCAGGGGATCTCACCCCTCCACTTT. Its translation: CASSLRQGISPLHF.